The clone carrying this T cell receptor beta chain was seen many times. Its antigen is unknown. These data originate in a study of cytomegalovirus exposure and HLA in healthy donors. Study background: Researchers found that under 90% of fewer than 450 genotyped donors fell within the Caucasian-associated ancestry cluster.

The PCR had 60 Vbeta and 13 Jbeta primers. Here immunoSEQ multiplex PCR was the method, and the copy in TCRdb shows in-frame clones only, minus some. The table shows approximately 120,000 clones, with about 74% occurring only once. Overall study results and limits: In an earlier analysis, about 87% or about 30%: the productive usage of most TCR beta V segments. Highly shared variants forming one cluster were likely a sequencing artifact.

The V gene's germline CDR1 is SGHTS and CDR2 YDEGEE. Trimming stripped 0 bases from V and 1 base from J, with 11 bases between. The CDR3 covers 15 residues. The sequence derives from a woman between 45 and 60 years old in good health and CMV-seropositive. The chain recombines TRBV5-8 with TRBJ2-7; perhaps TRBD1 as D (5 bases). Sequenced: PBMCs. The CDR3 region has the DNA TGTGCCAGCAGCTTGGAGGGGTCCAGGTCCTACGAGCAGTACTTC. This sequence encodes CASSLEGSRSYEQYF. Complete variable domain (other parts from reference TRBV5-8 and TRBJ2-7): EAGVTQSPTHLIKTRGQQATLRCSPISGHTSVYWYQQALGLGLQFLLWYDEGEERNRGNFPPRFSGRQFPNYSSELNVNALELEDSALYLCASSLEGSRSYEQYFGPGTRLTVT.